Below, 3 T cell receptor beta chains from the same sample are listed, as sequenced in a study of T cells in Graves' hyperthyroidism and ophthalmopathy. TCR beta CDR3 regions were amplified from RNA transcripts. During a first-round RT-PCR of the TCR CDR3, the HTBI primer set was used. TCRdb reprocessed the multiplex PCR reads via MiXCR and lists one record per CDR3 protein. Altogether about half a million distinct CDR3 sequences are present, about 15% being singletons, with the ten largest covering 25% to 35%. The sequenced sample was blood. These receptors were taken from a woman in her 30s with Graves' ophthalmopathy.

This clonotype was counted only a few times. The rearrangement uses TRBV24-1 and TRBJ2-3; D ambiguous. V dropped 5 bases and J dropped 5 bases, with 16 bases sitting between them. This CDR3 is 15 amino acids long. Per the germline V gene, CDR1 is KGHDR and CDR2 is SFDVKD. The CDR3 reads CATSAASRGIDTQYF. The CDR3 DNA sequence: TGTGCCACCAGTGCGGCTAGTCGAGGCATAGATACGCAGTATTTT.

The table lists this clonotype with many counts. The CDR3 nucleotides are TGTGCCAGCAGTGAAGAGCGGGGACCCTACGAGCAGTACTTC. Encoded protein: CASSEERGPYEQYF. The chain uses TRBV2 and TRBJ2-7, with 7 positions matching TRBD2. V lost 1 base and J lost 2; bases outside the gene matches: 2. Germline CDR1 SNHLY, CDR2 FYNNEI. CDR3 size: 14 residues.

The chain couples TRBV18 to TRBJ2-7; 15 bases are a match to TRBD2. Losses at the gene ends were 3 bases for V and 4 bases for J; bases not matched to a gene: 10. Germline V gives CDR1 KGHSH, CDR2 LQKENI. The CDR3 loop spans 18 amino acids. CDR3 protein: CASSPAGLAGGPGYEQYF. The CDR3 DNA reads TGTGCCAGCTCACCCGCCGGACTAGCGGGAGGGCCCGGTTACGAGCAGTACTTC.